This TCR beta chain was documented in a study of blood T cells in healthy people across ages. Germline V gene data show CDR1 as SGHRS and CDR2 as YFSETQ. V shed 3 bases, J shed 10 bases, and the junction held 13 bases outside the gene matches. The CDR3 has 15 residues. The second PCR ran about 6 to 12 cycles with a sample-barcoded 5' primer and J-beta primers. Carrying 12 random nucleotides, a template-switch adaptor labeled each individual cDNA molecule. Every individual sample yielded 2.5 million or more paired-end reads (each containing CDR3). TCRdb re-called the 5' RACE reads through MiXCR, storing one row per CDR3 protein. The table records 700,000 or so distinct CDR3 sequences, approximately 40% of them present only once. This clonotype was seen only a few times.

Sequenced input: blood. V gene TRBV5-1 combines with J gene TRBJ2-1, with 7 bases aligning to TRBD2. This TCR came from a man older than 75 in good health. The CDR3 DNA follows: TGCGCCAGCAGCTCACCCATAGGTAGCGGGCAGGAGCAGTTCTTC. Amino acid sequence: CASSSPIGSGQEQFF.